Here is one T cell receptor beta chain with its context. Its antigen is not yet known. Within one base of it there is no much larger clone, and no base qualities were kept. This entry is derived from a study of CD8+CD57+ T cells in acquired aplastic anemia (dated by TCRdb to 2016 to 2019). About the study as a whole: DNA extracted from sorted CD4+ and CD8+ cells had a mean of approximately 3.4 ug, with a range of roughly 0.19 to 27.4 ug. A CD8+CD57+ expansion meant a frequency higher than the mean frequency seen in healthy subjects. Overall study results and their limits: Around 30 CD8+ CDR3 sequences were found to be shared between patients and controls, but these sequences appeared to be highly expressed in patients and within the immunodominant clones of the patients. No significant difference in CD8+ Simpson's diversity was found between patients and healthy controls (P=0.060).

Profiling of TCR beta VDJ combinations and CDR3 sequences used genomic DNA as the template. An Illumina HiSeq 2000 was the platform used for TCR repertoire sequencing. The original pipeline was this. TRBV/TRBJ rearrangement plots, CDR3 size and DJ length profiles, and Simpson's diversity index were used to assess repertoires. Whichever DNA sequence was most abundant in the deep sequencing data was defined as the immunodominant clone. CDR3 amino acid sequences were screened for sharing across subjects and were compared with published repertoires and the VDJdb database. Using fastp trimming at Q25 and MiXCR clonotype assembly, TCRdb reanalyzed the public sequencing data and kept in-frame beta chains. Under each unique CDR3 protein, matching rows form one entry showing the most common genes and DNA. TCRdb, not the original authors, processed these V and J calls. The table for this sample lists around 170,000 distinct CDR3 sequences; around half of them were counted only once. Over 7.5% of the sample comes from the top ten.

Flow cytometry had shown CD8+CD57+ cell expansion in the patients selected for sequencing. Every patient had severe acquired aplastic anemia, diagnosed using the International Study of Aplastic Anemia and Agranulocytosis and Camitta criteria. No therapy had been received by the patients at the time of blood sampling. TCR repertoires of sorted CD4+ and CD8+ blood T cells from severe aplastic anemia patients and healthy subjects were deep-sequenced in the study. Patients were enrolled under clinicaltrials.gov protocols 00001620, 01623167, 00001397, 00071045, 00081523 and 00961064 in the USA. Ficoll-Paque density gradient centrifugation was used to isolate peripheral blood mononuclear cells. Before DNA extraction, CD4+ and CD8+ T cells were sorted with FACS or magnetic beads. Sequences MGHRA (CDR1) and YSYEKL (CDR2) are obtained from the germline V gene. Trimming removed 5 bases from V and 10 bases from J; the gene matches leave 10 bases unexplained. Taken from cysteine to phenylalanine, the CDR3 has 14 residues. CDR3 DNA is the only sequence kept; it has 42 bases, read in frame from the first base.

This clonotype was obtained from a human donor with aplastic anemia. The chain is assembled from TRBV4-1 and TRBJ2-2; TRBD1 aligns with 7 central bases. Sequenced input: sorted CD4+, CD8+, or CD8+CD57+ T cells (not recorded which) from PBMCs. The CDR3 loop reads CASSARGGSSELFF. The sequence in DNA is TGCGCCAGCAGCGCAAGAGGGGGCTCCTCGGAGCTGTTTTTT.